The 13 T cell receptor beta chains presented below share a single source sample, sequenced in a study of control samples from healthy donors and cancer patients. The protocol was immunoSEQ multiplex PCR, while the TCRdb copy is restricted to in-frame clones and leaves out a portion. The table records roughly 130,000 clones, more than 85% of them present only once. Sequenced sample: PBMCs. These receptors originate from a man in his fifties with head and neck cancer.

Regarding this clone: This may be a read error: a much more frequent sequence differs by one nucleotide. In the same sample, other DNA sequences code for this CDR3. This chain links TRBV5-4 with TRBJ2-7; D perhaps matches TRBD2 (6 bases). The germline gives CDR1 SGHNT, CDR2 YYREEE (reference sequence). V shed 4 bases and J shed 4 bases, with 9 bases lying between them. This CDR3 has 12 residues. CDR3 protein: CASSLGGYEQYF. The CDR3, as DNA: TGTGCCAGCAGCCTCGGGGGTTACGAGCAGTACTTC.

CDR3 coding DNA: TGTGCCAGCCGGGGCTCGAACACCGGGGAGCTGTTTTTT. This translates into CASRGSNTGELFF. This rearrangement joins TRBV7-3 to TRBJ2-2; either TRBD1 or TRBD2 may supply D (5 bases each). Trimming cost V 8 bases and J 0 bases, with 7 bases left between them. The CDR3 is 13 amino acids. Looked up from germline, CDR1 is SGHTA and CDR2 is FQGTGA.

The V call is TRBV11-2, the J call TRBJ1-1; D is perhaps TRBD1 (6 bases). The CDR3 extends over 13 amino acids. Germline CDR1 reads SGHAT; CDR2 reads FQNNGV. The V end lost 5 bases, the J end lost 10 bases, and 17 bases lay between the germline ends. CDR3 region: CASSESLGGGAFF. In DNA form, the CDR3 reads TGTGCCAGCAGCGAGTCCTTGGGAGGGGGAGCTTTCTTT.

Turning to this clone: Other DNA sequences in the sample encode the same CDR3. The J gene is TRBJ2-3, the V gene TRBV7-9; D remains ambiguous. Trimming shortened V by 5 bases and J by 3 bases, and 6 bases separated the two germline ends. Looked up from germline, CDR1 is SEHNR and CDR2 is FQNEAQ (reference sequence). The CDR3 loop spans 12 amino acids. The CDR3 sequence: CASSLGTDTQYF. In nucleotides, the CDR3 is TGTGCCAGCAGCCTCGGGACAGATACGCAGTATTTT. Variable domain in full (rest from reference TRBV7-9 and TRBJ2-3): DTGVSQNPRHKITKRGQNVTFRCDPISEHNRLYWYRQTLGQGPEFLTYFQNEAQLEKSRLLSDRFSAERPKGSFSTLEIQRTEQGDSAMYLCASSLGTDTQYFGPGTRLTVL.

The chain couples TRBV30 to TRBJ2-7; unclear D gene. The V end was cut by 0 bases, the J end by 5 bases, with 8 bases between. CDR3 length equals 12 residues. Germline lookup yields CDR1 GTSNPN and CDR2 SVGIG (reference sequence). The CDR3 sequence: CAWSVLGHEQYF. Written as DNA, the CDR3 is TGTGCCTGGAGTGTACTGGGTCACGAGCAGTACTTC. Variable domain in full (rest from reference TRBV30 and TRBJ2-7): SQTIHQWPATLVQPVGSPLSLECTVEGTSNPNLYWYRQAAGRGLQLLFYSVGIGQISSEVPQNLSASRPQDRQFILSSKKLLLSDSGFYLCAWSVLGHEQYFGPGTRLTVT.

The CDR3 DNA reads as TGTGCCACCAGTGATTCACGGGACAGGGGGTGGAATGGCTACACCTTC. Translation: CATSDSRDRGWNGYTF. The chain has TRBV24-1 and TRBJ1-2; 11 bases match TRBD1. The CDR3 consists of 16 residues. Germline CDR1 reads KGHDR; CDR2 reads SFDVKD. Trimming took 2 bases from V and 6 from J; bases not matched to a gene: 7.

The J gene is TRBJ1-1, the V gene TRBV11-2, with a weak D call TRBD1 (5 bases). Deletions cut 2 bases from V and 1 base from J, with 11 bases between. The CDR3 runs 15 residues. Germline V gives CDR1 SGHAT, CDR2 FQNNGV. For the CDR3, the DNA is TGTGCCAGCAGCTTACAAGGACACCCGAACACTGAAGCTTTCTTT. This gives the protein CASSLQGHPNTEAFF.

The chain uses TRBV5-6 and TRBJ2-7; D gene uncertain. Trimming removed 0 bases at V and 6 bases at J, with 7 bases between. This CDR3 has 12 amino acids. Per germline, CDR1 SGHDT and CDR2 YYEEEE. CDR3 amino acids: CASSLVWGEQYF. CDR3 bases: TGTGCCAGCAGCTTGGTCTGGGGCGAGCAGTACTTC.

The rearrangement joins TRBV12-3 or TRBV12-4 to TRBJ1-5, with a tentative D call TRBD1 (5 bases). V was trimmed by 4 bases and J by 11 bases, leaving 12 bases between them. This CDR3 has 12 residues. The CDR3 protein is CASSWGSSAQHF. The CDR3 DNA sequence: TGTGCCAGCAGTTGGGGGTCCTCGGCCCAGCATTTT.

This clone was seen a handful of times. V gene TRBV7-9 combines with J gene TRBJ1-1; D remains unclear. CDR3 length equals 15 residues. V lost 5 bases and J 3 bases, leaving 16 bases between the germline ends. Germline CDR1 reads SEHNR; CDR2 reads FQNEAQ (reference sequence). The CDR3 DNA is TGTGCCAGCAGCGGGGTGAGGGTCGGGCACACTGAAGCTTTCTTT. It codes for CASSGVRVGHTEAFF.

The chain recombines TRBV5-1 with TRBJ2-5, with a weak D call TRBD1 (6 bases). The length of the CDR3 is 13 residues. The ends were cut back, 2 bases at V and 3 bases at J, with 8 bases in the middle. Germline lookup yields CDR1 SGHRS and CDR2 YFSETQ. CDR3 loop: CASSFNREETQYF. DNA for the CDR3: TGCGCCAGCAGCTTCAACAGGGAAGAGACCCAGTACTTC.

The chain recombines TRBV12-5 with TRBJ1-3; no firm D call. The CDR3 loop spans 15 amino acids. V dropped 1 base and J dropped 3 bases, with 10 bases sitting between them. Germline CDR1 is LGHNT and CDR2 is FRNRAP. The CDR3 reads CASGLGGVIGNTIYF. The DNA for the CDR3 is TGTGCTAGTGGTTTGGGTGGAGTGATTGGAAACACCATATATTTT.

J is TRBJ2-7 and V is TRBV11-2, with D tentatively TRBD1 (5 bases). The CDR3 extends over 14 amino acids. The V end lost 3 bases, the J end lost 3 bases, and 12 bases lay between the germline ends. Germline-derived CDR1 and CDR2 are SGHAT and FQNNGV. The CDR3: CASSLERTYYEQYF. For the CDR3, the DNA is TGTGCCAGCAGCTTGGAACGGACATACTACGAGCAGTACTTC.